The clone carrying this T cell receptor (beta chain) has only a few counts. Time point indicated: newly diagnosed GD, antithyroid drugs for less than 3 months. RNA isolated from PBMCs was used to make the TCR library. This sample is part of a study of regulatory T cells in long-lasting Graves disease. Arm-PCR of CDR3 regions and iRepertoire HTBI primers were the basis on which TCR beta libraries were built. TCRdb fed the multiplex PCR reads into MiXCR, producing one record per CDR3 protein. The sample has under 800,000 distinct CDR3 sequences; roughly 15% are singletons. Losses at the gene ends were 2 bases for V and 0 bases for J; bases not matched to a gene: 16. Germline V gene data show CDR1 as SGHTA and CDR2 as FQGNSA. This CDR3 comprises 20 residues. These same data were also listed under a study on T cells in Graves' hyperthyroidism and ophthalmopathy. That source reports: Graves' hyperthyroidism is called stable when ophthalmopathy does not progress within 18 months. Researchers barred patients who had uncontrolled infection, other autoimmune disease, pregnancy or lactation.

The sequence was obtained from a woman aged 25 to 39 with Graves disease. V usage is TRBV7-2 and J usage is TRBJ2-7; 10 positions agree with TRBD2. This specimen was peripheral blood mononuclear cells (PBMCs), taken at new diagnosis, from a patient treated with antithyroid drugs. CDR3 bases: TGTGCCAGCAGCTTATCTCACAATCCCAACAGCGGGAGGGCCTCCTACGAGCAGTACTTC. The encoded protein is CASSLSHNPNSGRASYEQYF.